Listed below are T cell receptor beta chains from one sample, sequenced in a study of blood T cell repertoires in COVID-19. Profiled with immunoSEQ multiplex PCR; TCRdb holds only in-frame clones, not every one. Among some 250,000 clones, 75% to 85% were seen once, and the ten largest hold 7.5%. Sequencing used peripheral blood. Receptor source: a woman older than 75 with COVID-19, enrolled during active disease. The CDR3 runs from the conserved cysteine through the conserved F or W. Fields, in order: J gene, V gene, clone size, D gene, CDR3 protein, CDR3 DNA. A D gene is named only where the DNA matches it firmly. Only part of the rows carry a size: once, few, many, or a class if the clone is expanded.

j_gene: TRBJ2-2
v_gene: TRBV7-6
abundance: -
d_gene: TRBD2
CDR3aa: CASSPTGGSRTGELFF
CDR3nt: TGTGCCAGCAGTCCAACGGGGGGGAGCCGCACCGGGGAGCTGTTTTTT

j_gene: TRBJ1-5
v_gene: TRBV11-3
abundance: -
d_gene: -
CDR3aa: CASIGRGGRTRNQPQHF
CDR3nt: TGTGCCAGCATTGGACGGGGAGGGCGGACGCGCAATCAGCCCCAGCATTTT

j_gene: TRBJ1-2
v_gene: TRBV28
abundance: few
d_gene: -
CDR3aa: CASSPPRTNYGYTF
CDR3nt: TGTGCCAGCAGTCCCCCCAGAACTAACTATGGCTACACCTTC

j_gene: TRBJ2-5
v_gene: TRBV13
abundance: -
d_gene: TRBD2
CDR3aa: CASSFTTSGEETQYF
CDR3nt: TGTGCCAGCAGCTTCACGACTAGCGGGGAAGAGACCCAGTACTTC

j_gene: TRBJ1-2
v_gene: TRBV28
abundance: -
d_gene: TRBD1
CDR3aa: CASSLERGPPPTF
CDR3nt: TGTGCCAGCAGTTTAGAAAGGGGGCCTCCCCCCACCTTC

j_gene: TRBJ2-1
v_gene: TRBV5-4
abundance: -
d_gene: -
CDR3aa: CASSLATVYNEQFF
CDR3nt: TGTGCCAGCAGCTTGGCCACTGTATACAATGAGCAGTTCTTC

j_gene: TRBJ1-2
v_gene: TRBV15
abundance: -
d_gene: TRBD1
CDR3aa: CATSRRTGDGYTF
CDR3nt: TGTGCCACCAGCCGCCGGACAGGGGATGGCTACACCTTC

j_gene: TRBJ2-2
v_gene: TRBV2
abundance: -
d_gene: -
CDR3aa: CASRPDSPNTGELFF
CDR3nt: TGTGCCAGCAGGCCGGATAGCCCGAACACCGGGGAGCTGTTTTTT

j_gene: TRBJ2-5
v_gene: TRBV7-2
abundance: -
d_gene: TRBD2
CDR3aa: CASSPLAGVETQYF
CDR3nt: TGTGCCAGCAGCCCTTTAGCGGGGGTAGAGACCCAGTACTTC

j_gene: TRBJ2-3
v_gene: TRBV6-5
abundance: -
d_gene: TRBD2
CDR3aa: CATLAGVTDTQYF
CDR3nt: TGTGCCACCTTAGCGGGGGTTACAGATACGCAGTATTTT

j_gene: TRBJ1-1
v_gene: TRBV10-3
abundance: few
d_gene: TRBD1
CDR3aa: CAISGGQFNTEAFF
CDR3nt: TGTGCCATCAGTGGGGGACAGTTTAACACTGAAGCTTTCTTT

j_gene: TRBJ1-1
v_gene: TRBV28
abundance: once
d_gene: -
CDR3aa: CASSLMATEAFF
CDR3nt: TGTGCCAGCAGTTTAATGGCCACTGAAGCTTTCTTT

j_gene: TRBJ2-2
v_gene: TRBV5-6
abundance: once
d_gene: -
CDR3aa: CASSFWGEGTGELFF
CDR3nt: TGTGCCAGCAGCTTCTGGGGGGAAGGTACCGGGGAGCTGTTTTTT

j_gene: TRBJ1-6
v_gene: TRBV27
abundance: few
d_gene: TRBD1
CDR3aa: CASSSGTGDISPLHF
CDR3nt: TGTGCCAGCAGTTCCGGGACAGGGGACATTTCACCCCTCCACTTT

j_gene: TRBJ2-5
v_gene: TRBV18
abundance: -
d_gene: TRBD1
CDR3aa: CASSPGQGETQYF
CDR3nt: TGTGCCAGCTCGCCTGGACAGGGGGAGACCCAGTACTTC

j_gene: TRBJ1-1
v_gene: TRBV7-2
abundance: -
d_gene: -
CDR3aa: CASATGRGTREAFF
CDR3nt: TGTGCCAGCGCCACGGGGAGGGGGACCCGGGAAGCTTTCTTT

j_gene: TRBJ1-1
v_gene: TRBV28
abundance: -
d_gene: -
CDR3aa: CASDSRGAEAFF
CDR3nt: TGTGCCAGCGATTCGCGAGGCGCTGAAGCTTTCTTT

j_gene: TRBJ1-4
v_gene: TRBV6-5
abundance: -
d_gene: -
CDR3aa: CASSYRLNEKLFF
CDR3nt: TGTGCCAGCAGTTACCGTCTTAATGAAAAACTGTTTTTT

j_gene: TRBJ1-4
v_gene: TRBV29-1
abundance: once
d_gene: -
CDR3aa: CSVEGTATNEKLFF
CDR3nt: TGCAGCGTTGAGGGGACTGCAACTAATGAAAAACTGTTTTTT

j_gene: TRBJ1-1
v_gene: TRBV2
abundance: -
d_gene: -
CDR3aa: CASNGQTAMNTEAFF
CDR3nt: TGTGCCAGCAACGGACAGACAGCGATGAACACTGAAGCTTTCTTT

j_gene: TRBJ2-7
v_gene: TRBV6-1
abundance: -
d_gene: TRBD1
CDR3aa: CASSETGTGTYEQYF
CDR3nt: TGTGCCAGCAGTGAAACCGGGACAGGGACCTACGAGCAGTACTTC

j_gene: TRBJ1-5
v_gene: TRBV3-1/TRBV3-2
abundance: once
d_gene: -
CDR3aa: CASSLVPGQSNQPQHF
CDR3nt: TGTGCCAGCAGCCTAGTACCAGGGCAGAGCAATCAGCCCCAGCATTTT

j_gene: TRBJ2-5
v_gene: TRBV5-5
abundance: -
d_gene: TRBD1
CDR3aa: CASSLVGTGGLETQYF
CDR3nt: TGTGCCAGCAGCTTGGTAGGGACAGGGGGGTTGGAGACCCAGTACTTC

j_gene: TRBJ2-2
v_gene: TRBV5-6
abundance: -
d_gene: TRBD1
CDR3aa: CASSLGTGRNGELFF
CDR3nt: TGTGCCAGCAGCCTTGGGACAGGTCGGAACGGGGAGCTGTTTTTT

j_gene: TRBJ1-5
v_gene: TRBV30
abundance: -
d_gene: -
CDR3aa: CAYRQNSNQPQHF
CDR3nt: TGTGCCTACAGACAGAATAGCAATCAGCCCCAGCATTTT

j_gene: TRBJ1-2
v_gene: TRBV5-3
abundance: -
d_gene: -
CDR3aa: CARSQHPRGRPYGYTF
CDR3nt: TGTGCCAGAAGCCAACATCCAAGGGGCAGACCCTATGGCTACACCTTC

j_gene: TRBJ1-2
v_gene: TRBV5-6
abundance: -
d_gene: -
CDR3aa: CASSPGKDRYTF
CDR3nt: TGTGCCAGCAGCCCAGGGAAGGATCGCTACACCTTC

j_gene: TRBJ1-5
v_gene: TRBV18
abundance: -
d_gene: -
CDR3aa: CASSEQGAQPQHF
CDR3nt: TGTGCCAGCTCAGAACAGGGAGCACAGCCCCAGCATTTT

j_gene: TRBJ1-2
v_gene: TRBV6-6
abundance: -
d_gene: -
CDR3aa: CASRGGDYGYTF
CDR3nt: TGTGCCAGCAGGGGGGGGGACTATGGCTACACCTTC

j_gene: TRBJ1-2
v_gene: TRBV5-1
abundance: few
d_gene: -
CDR3aa: CASSLGGAKDGYTF
CDR3nt: TGCGCCAGCAGCTTGGGTGGGGCAAAAGACGGCTACACCTTC

j_gene: TRBJ1-2
v_gene: TRBV10-2
abundance: once
d_gene: -
CDR3aa: CASRDTTTYGYTF
CDR3nt: TGCGCCAGCAGGGACACAACCACTTATGGCTACACCTTC

j_gene: TRBJ1-6
v_gene: TRBV28
abundance: -
d_gene: -
CDR3aa: CASSFIGSSYNSPLHF
CDR3nt: TGTGCCAGCAGTTTTATTGGGAGCTCCTATAATTCACCCCTCCACTTT

j_gene: TRBJ1-5
v_gene: TRBV6-1
abundance: -
d_gene: TRBD1
CDR3aa: CASSVRQGGRDQPQHF
CDR3nt: TGTGCCAGCAGTGTCCGACAGGGCGGGAGGGATCAGCCCCAGCATTTT

j_gene: TRBJ2-6
v_gene: TRBV9
abundance: -
d_gene: -
CDR3aa: CASSLRAGAGANVLTF
CDR3nt: TGTGCCAGCAGCCTCAGGGCGGGGGCCGGGGCCAACGTCCTGACTTTC

j_gene: TRBJ2-3
v_gene: TRBV23-1
abundance: -
d_gene: TRBD1
CDR3aa: CASSPTTGEGGTDTQYF
CDR3nt: TGCGCCAGCAGTCCGACGACAGGGGAAGGAGGCACAGATACGCAGTATTTT

j_gene: TRBJ1-2
v_gene: TRBV27
abundance: -
d_gene: TRBD1
CDR3aa: CASSSSLAQGDYGYTF
CDR3nt: TGTGCCAGCAGTTCCTCGTTAGCACAGGGGGACTATGGCTACACCTTC

j_gene: TRBJ1-6
v_gene: TRBV6-5
abundance: -
d_gene: -
CDR3aa: CARGRTTLHF
CDR3nt: TGTGCCCGAGGGAGAACCACCCTCCACTTT

j_gene: TRBJ2-7
v_gene: TRBV5-4
abundance: -
d_gene: -
CDR3aa: CASSHPIRGEQYF
CDR3nt: TGTGCCAGCAGCCACCCAATTAGAGGCGAGCAGTACTTC

j_gene: TRBJ1-1
v_gene: TRBV11-2
abundance: -
d_gene: TRBD1
CDR3aa: CASSFDRGRITEAFF
CDR3nt: TGTGCCAGCAGCTTCGACAGGGGGCGGATCACTGAAGCTTTCTTT

j_gene: TRBJ1-4
v_gene: TRBV11-2
abundance: few
d_gene: TRBD1
CDR3aa: CASSLGTRQGDEKLFF
CDR3nt: TGTGCCAGCAGCTTAGGGACTCGACAGGGCGATGAAAAACTGTTTTTT

j_gene: TRBJ1-2
v_gene: TRBV6-5
abundance: -
d_gene: -
CDR3aa: CASSLTGDYGYTF
CDR3nt: TGTGCCAGCAGCCTTACCGGGGACTATGGCTACACCTTC

j_gene: TRBJ1-2
v_gene: TRBV7-9
abundance: -
d_gene: TRBD1
CDR3aa: CASSLGTGFGYTF
CDR3nt: TGTGCCAGCAGCTTAGGGACAGGGTTTGGCTACACCTTC

j_gene: TRBJ2-5
v_gene: TRBV6-5
abundance: -
d_gene: -
CDR3aa: CASRRRQIEETQYF
CDR3nt: TGTGCCAGCAGGCGACGACAGATTGAAGAGACCCAGTACTTC

j_gene: TRBJ2-3
v_gene: TRBV9
abundance: -
d_gene: TRBD2
CDR3aa: CASSPAPTSGGAGAERNTQYF
CDR3nt: TGTGCCAGCAGCCCTGCCCCCACTAGCGGGGGGGCTGGGGCCGAGAGGAATACGCAGTATTTT

j_gene: TRBJ1-2
v_gene: TRBV30
abundance: -
d_gene: -
CDR3aa: CAWSTGLFGYTF
CDR3nt: TGTGCCTGGAGTACAGGGCTCTTCGGCTACACCTTC

j_gene: TRBJ2-3
v_gene: TRBV29-1
abundance: -
d_gene: -
CDR3aa: CSVEGLEGYRDTQYF
CDR3nt: TGCAGCGTTGAAGGTTTGGAGGGTTATAGGGATACGCAGTATTTT

j_gene: TRBJ2-1
v_gene: TRBV19
abundance: -
d_gene: -
CDR3aa: CASSPDSAYNEQFF
CDR3nt: TGTGCCAGTAGTCCCGACTCGGCTTACAATGAGCAGTTCTTC

j_gene: TRBJ2-5
v_gene: TRBV5-1
abundance: -
d_gene: -
CDR3aa: CASSLSVQETQYF
CDR3nt: TGCGCCAGCAGCTTGTCGGTCCAAGAGACCCAGTACTTC

j_gene: TRBJ2-7
v_gene: TRBV6-2/TRBV6-3
abundance: -
d_gene: -
CDR3aa: CASSYRSRAPSYEQYF
CDR3nt: TGTGCCAGCAGTTATCGGTCGAGGGCCCCATCCTACGAGCAGTACTTC

j_gene: TRBJ2-7
v_gene: TRBV7-9
abundance: once
d_gene: -
CDR3aa: CASSLGEKQYF
CDR3nt: TGTGCCAGCAGCTTAGGGGAGAAGCAGTACTTC

j_gene: TRBJ2-7
v_gene: TRBV5-1
abundance: -
d_gene: TRBD1
CDR3aa: CASSFTGGNSYEQYF
CDR3nt: TGCGCCAGCAGCTTTACAGGGGGGAACTCCTACGAGCAGTACTTC

j_gene: TRBJ1-2
v_gene: TRBV15
abundance: -
d_gene: TRBD1
CDR3aa: CATSRDQPRGGQGQFYGYTF
CDR3nt: TGTGCCACCAGCAGAGATCAGCCGAGAGGGGGACAGGGACAATTCTATGGCTACACCTTC

j_gene: TRBJ1-2
v_gene: TRBV18
abundance: few
d_gene: TRBD1
CDR3aa: CASSPQDRVYGYTF
CDR3nt: TGTGCCAGCTCACCACAGGACAGGGTCTATGGCTACACCTTC

j_gene: TRBJ2-5
v_gene: TRBV5-5
abundance: -
d_gene: -
CDR3aa: CASSSQGQETQYF
CDR3nt: TGTGCCAGCAGCTCCCAGGGGCAAGAGACCCAGTACTTC

j_gene: TRBJ2-5
v_gene: TRBV5-8
abundance: -
d_gene: TRBD2
CDR3aa: CASSRPSGRGETQYF
CDR3nt: TGTGCCAGCAGCCGACCTAGCGGGAGGGGAGAGACCCAGTACTTC

j_gene: TRBJ2-3
v_gene: TRBV7-8
abundance: -
d_gene: -
CDR3aa: CASSFEGGISTDTQYF
CDR3nt: TGTGCCAGCAGCTTCGAGGGGGGGATTAGCACAGATACGCAGTATTTT

j_gene: TRBJ2-1
v_gene: TRBV7-3
abundance: -
d_gene: -
CDR3aa: CASGKAADKRAEQFF
CDR3nt: TGTGCCAGCGGTAAAGCTGCAGACAAGAGGGCTGAGCAGTTCTTC

j_gene: TRBJ2-7
v_gene: TRBV4-1
abundance: -
d_gene: -
CDR3aa: CASSQVARTEQYF
CDR3nt: TGCGCCAGCAGCCAAGTTGCCCGGACAGAGCAGTACTTC

j_gene: TRBJ2-1
v_gene: TRBV28
abundance: once
d_gene: TRBD2
CDR3aa: CASSPRTSRNEQFF
CDR3nt: TGTGCCAGCAGTCCAAGGACTAGCCGTAATGAGCAGTTCTTC

j_gene: TRBJ1-3
v_gene: TRBV6-5
abundance: -
d_gene: -
CDR3aa: CASSLSGLSGNTIYF
CDR3nt: TGTGCCAGCAGCCTCTCGGGACTCTCTGGAAACACCATATATTTT